Listed below are T cell receptor beta chains from one sample, sequenced in a study of T cells in Graves' hyperthyroidism and ophthalmopathy. Via MiXCR, TCRdb re-called the multiplex PCR reads, giving one row per CDR3 protein. The table has a few hundred thousand distinct CDR3 sequences, around 20% seen once. The material sequenced was blood. The source of these receptors is a man aged 18-30 years with Graves' ophthalmopathy. Each CDR3 is given with its conserved first and last residue. A D gene is named only where the DNA matches it firmly. Not every row has a clone size; where given, it reads once, few, many or a size class.

v_gene,j_gene,d_gene,abundance,CDR3nt,CDR3aa
TRBV4-1,TRBJ1-1,NA,many,TGCGCCAGCAGCCACGTTCAGGGCACTGAAGCTTTCTTT,CASSHVQGTEAFF
TRBV11-1,TRBJ1-2,TRBD1,many,TGTGCCAGCAGCAGGGACAGGGGGATAAGCGGCTACACCTTC,CASSRDRGISGYTF
TRBV2,TRBJ2-1,TRBD2,many,TGTGCCAGCAGTGAAGATAGCGGGGGGAGCAATGAGCAGTTCTTC,CASSEDSGGSNEQFF
TRBV11-3,TRBJ2-5,TRBD1,many,TGTGCCAGCAGCTCCTCAAGGGACAGACAAGAGACCCAGTACTTC,CASSSSRDRQETQYF
TRBV7-9,TRBJ1-2,NA,many,TGTGCCAGCAGCTTGGGGCAGCAGTATGGCTACACCTTC,CASSLGQQYGYTF
TRBV7-9,TRBJ1-5,NA,NA,TGTGCCAGCAGCTCAAGCTTCGGTCAGCCCCAGCATTTT,CASSSSFGQPQHF
TRBV12-3/TRBV12-4,TRBJ2-3,TRBD2,many,TGTGCCAGCAGTCTGGGCGGGGGTAAAGGCACAGATACGCAGTATTTT,CASSLGGGKGTDTQYF
TRBV6-1,TRBJ1-1,NA,many,TGTGCCAGCGGACGATCGTTGAACACTGAAGCTTTCTTT,CASGRSLNTEAFF
TRBV2,TRBJ2-1,NA,NA,TGTGCCACCAGTGTTCTGGGGCGAGGGGGGGAGCAGTTCTTC,CATSVLGRGGEQFF
TRBV7-3,TRBJ2-3,NA,NA,TGTGCCAGCAGCATCCATATCGGGGGCAGCACAGATACGCAGTATTTT,CASSIHIGGSTDTQYF
TRBV14,TRBJ2-3,NA,NA,TGTGCCAGCAGCCAAATACACAGCACAGATACGCAGTATTTT,CASSQIHSTDTQYF
TRBV7-3,TRBJ1-2,NA,many,TGTGCCAGCAGCGCGGACGGGGCAGGCGCCTATGGCTACACCTTC,CASSADGAGAYGYTF
TRBV10-1,TRBJ2-1,NA,NA,TGCGCCAGCAGCGGCGGTGGGCGGGATGAGCAGTTCTTC,CASSGGGRDEQFF
TRBV28,TRBJ1-1,NA,few,TGTGCCAGCAGAGCCGAATCTAGGGGAGAAGCTTTCTTT,CASRAESRGEAFF
TRBV19,TRBJ1-5,NA,NA,TGTGCCAGCGGACATCTTAGCAATCAGCCCCAGCATTTT,CASGHLSNQPQHF
TRBV20-1,TRBJ2-7,NA,NA,TGCAGTGCTAGGGACACGGGGGACCCGAGGGAGGAGTACTTC,CSARDTGDPREEYF
TRBV7-9,TRBJ2-7,TRBD1,many,TGTGCCAGCAGCTCGCCGGGACAGAGATCCTACGAGCAGTACTTC,CASSSPGQRSYEQYF
TRBV4-1,TRBJ2-5,TRBD2,few,TGCGCCAGCAGCCAAGACGCGTACCCTACAGGCGCCGGGGGGCAAGAGACCCAGTACTTC,CASSQDAYPTGAGGQETQYF
TRBV2,TRBJ2-7,NA,few,TGTGCCAGCAGAGCAGACGGGCCCCCCGAGCAGTACTTC,CASRADGPPEQYF
TRBV4-1,TRBJ2-2,TRBD2,NA,TGCGCCAGCAGCCAAGGTCGGACTAGCGGGGGGGGGACCGGGGAGCTGTTTTTT,CASSQGRTSGGGTGELFF
TRBV11-2,TRBJ2-1,TRBD2,NA,TGTGCCAGCAGCTTAGAACTAGCGGGGGGGCCCAATGAGCAGTTCTTC,CASSLELAGGPNEQFF
TRBV5-1,TRBJ2-3,NA,few,TGCGCCAGCAGCTCGATGGGCCGGGGTCCTGATACGCAGTATTTT,CASSSMGRGPDTQYF
TRBV10-3,TRBJ1-2,TRBD1,NA,TGTGCCATCAGTGAGTACCGAGGGGGCCAGGATGGCTACACCTTC,CAISEYRGGQDGYTF
TRBV2,TRBJ1-2,NA,NA,TGTGCCAGCAGTGACGGGGGGGGGTCCCATGGCTACACCTTC,CASSDGGGSHGYTF
TRBV4-1,TRBJ1-2,NA,few,TGCGCCAGCAGCCAACCGGGACGGACAAACTATGGCTACACCTTC,CASSQPGRTNYGYTF
TRBV6-2/TRBV6-3,TRBJ1-1,NA,many,TGTGCCAGCAGTTACTCGGCAGGCACCTTGAACACTGAAGCTTTCTTT,CASSYSAGTLNTEAFF
TRBV12-3/TRBV12-4,TRBJ2-5,TRBD2,many,TGTGCCAGCAGTTACGGGGGGAGAGAGACCCAGTACTTC,CASSYGGRETQYF
TRBV7-9,TRBJ2-7,NA,many,TGTGCCAGCAGCTTAGTGGCCCCCCAAGTCGAGCAGTACTTC,CASSLVAPQVEQYF
TRBV5-1,TRBJ1-2,NA,many,TGCGCCAGCAGCAGCGTGAACTATGGCTACACCTTC,CASSSVNYGYTF
TRBV27,TRBJ2-1,NA,many,TGTGCCAGCAGTTTATCGAGGAACAACTACAATGAGCAGTTCTTC,CASSLSRNNYNEQFF
TRBV7-3,TRBJ2-3,NA,NA,TGTGCCAGCAGCTTGGGACCCACGATTCAATATACGCAGTATTTT,CASSLGPTIQYTQYF
TRBV14,TRBJ1-1,NA,many,TGTGCCAGCAGCCAAGGTCGGGAAGCTTTCTTT,CASSQGREAFF
TRBV4-1,TRBJ2-2,NA,few,TGCGCCAGCACCTCTTGGGCGGAAGCCGGGGAGCTGTTTTTT,CASTSWAEAGELFF
TRBV12-3/TRBV12-4,TRBJ2-1,NA,NA,TGTGCCAGCAGTTTACGACCCAGCACTAATGAGCAGTTCTTC,CASSLRPSTNEQFF
TRBV7-8,TRBJ1-6,NA,NA,TGTGCCAGCAGCGGGAGCCCCGGTGATTCACCCCTCCACTTT,CASSGSPGDSPLHF
TRBV7-6,TRBJ2-7,NA,NA,TGTGCCAGCAGCTTCACAGGACGGGAGCAGTACTTC,CASSFTGREQYF
TRBV7-2,TRBJ2-5,NA,NA,TGTGCCAGCAGCTTAGCGGGTTCAGGGAAGGAGACCCAGTACTTC,CASSLAGSGKETQYF
TRBV7-9,TRBJ2-1,NA,few,TGTGCCAGCAGCTTCCCAGGGGATGAATCGGAGTTCTTC,CASSFPGDESEFF
TRBV27,TRBJ2-7,TRBD1,many,TGTGCCAGCAGTTTACGTGGGACAGGAGGAAAGTACGAGCAGTACTTC,CASSLRGTGGKYEQYF
TRBV20-1,TRBJ1-2,NA,few,TGCAGTGCTCCCGGGGGAACGGATGGCTACACCTTC,CSAPGGTDGYTF
TRBV6-5,TRBJ1-2,NA,many,TGTGCCAGCAGTTATCGCCGGGCCTCGGAAGGCTACACCTTC,CASSYRRASEGYTF
TRBV15,TRBJ1-2,NA,many,TGTGCCACCAGCCGAGGCCCGCCCGGGAGCGGTGGCTACACCTTC,CATSRGPPGSGGYTF
TRBV18,TRBJ1-5,TRBD1,many,TGTGCCAGCTCACTGGGACAGAAAAATCAGCCCCAGCATTTT,CASSLGQKNQPQHF
TRBV12-3/TRBV12-4,TRBJ1-2,NA,many,TGTGCCAGCAGTTTTTTTGAGGGTAACTATGGCTACACCTTC,CASSFFEGNYGYTF
TRBV10-1,TRBJ2-3,NA,few,TGCGCCAGCAGTGAGCCGACGGGTACGCAGTATTTT,CASSEPTGTQYF
TRBV2,TRBJ1-5,NA,many,TGTGCCAGCAGTGACGAGGTCAATCAGCCCCAGCATTTT,CASSDEVNQPQHF
TRBV7-9,TRBJ2-5,NA,few,TGTGCCAGCAGCTTAGGTTCGGTCGGGGAGACCCAGTACTTC,CASSLGSVGETQYF
TRBV27,TRBJ2-6,NA,NA,TGTGCCAGCGGGGGATTGTGGGGCTCTGGGGCCAACGTCCTGACTTTC,CASGGLWGSGANVLTF
TRBV9,TRBJ1-3,TRBD1,few,TGTGCCAGCAGCATACAGGGACAGACTGGAAACACCATACATTTT,CASSIQGQTGNTIHF
TRBV7-9,TRBJ2-7,TRBD1,NA,TGTGCCAGCAGCCACTCGGGACAGCCGGGCGAGCAGTACTTC,CASSHSGQPGEQYF
TRBV11-2,TRBJ2-3,TRBD1,many,TGTGCCAGCAGCTCGCAGGGGGCGGGGGATACGCAGTATTTT,CASSSQGAGDTQYF
TRBV27,TRBJ1-4,NA,NA,TGTGCCAGCGCGGGCGGGGAAAAACTGTTTTTT,CASAGGEKLFF
TRBV6-1,TRBJ1-6,NA,few,TGTGCCAGCAGCCCGGACACCCGCTCCTATAATTCACCCCTCCACTTT,CASSPDTRSYNSPLHF
TRBV19,TRBJ1-6,TRBD1,few,TGTGCCAGTAGTGCCAACCCCGGGACAGTCGGATCACCCCTCCACTTT,CASSANPGTVGSPLHF
TRBV24-1,TRBJ2-2,TRBD1,NA,TGTGCCACCAGTGGCGCAGGGGGGAACACCGGGGAGCTGTTTTTT,CATSGAGGNTGELFF
TRBV7-3,TRBJ2-5,NA,NA,TGTGCCAGCAGCTTAGGCGGGGACACGGGACAAGAGACCCAGTACTTC,CASSLGGDTGQETQYF
TRBV5-1,TRBJ1-2,TRBD1,NA,TGCGCCAGCAGCATGGACAGGGCTTCCGATGGCTACACCTTC,CASSMDRASDGYTF